Listed here is a single TCR beta chain. The antigen this receptor binds is unknown. Base quality data are lacking; no much larger clone is found one base away. TCRbeta CDR3 regions were amplified from genomic DNA using the immunoSEQ Assay, a bias-controlled multiplex PCR. In the paper's pipeline: The number of nucleated cells in each sample was estimated from the amplification of reference gene primers within the assay. Sequence reads were collapsed and filtered to measure the absolute abundance of every unique TCRbeta CDR3 rearrangement. For each sample, productive Simpson clonality was calculated as the square root of Simpson's diversity index across productive rearrangements. TCRdb took this table from immuneACCESS and kept in-frame rearrangements with V and J called. Such tables lack part of the clones; where checked against another copy, unresolved V genes explain under half of the gap, and the rest is unexplained. From that table come the V and J calls and clone size; the DNA was used to work out D and trimming. The sample profile shows 430,000 or so clones; about 88% of them were found once. Together, the top ten hold about 1.4% of the sample.

This sample stems from a study of blood T cell repertoires in COVID-19 (dated by TCRdb to about 2020). The study in broad terms: Collaborator samples came from the United States, Italy and Spain and covered acute and convalescent phases of COVID-19. The dataset comprised deeply sampled blood TCRbeta repertoires from subjects exposed to, actively infected with, or recovered from COVID-19. The repertoires were released in a freely available public database intended as a resource for research on the immune response to SARS-CoV-2. Nearly every sample came with metadata listing a de-identified subject ID, COVID-19 status, age in years and sex. The material from the prospective study consisted of cDNA or gDNA derived from T cells, B-cell-depleted T cells, or PBMCs. Where available, HLA class I and class II types were obtained from metadata supplied by the sample provider rather than from assay-based typing. The samples were drawn from two sources: the first 160 participants of the ongoing ImmuneRACE study, and over 950 subjects contributed by 6 global collaborators.

What the authors observed across the whole study: How much clinical and demographic metadata was included differed by source and by participant, and the metadata was provided uncurated.

In the prospective study, participants were 18 to 89 years old, resided in fewer than 25 geographic areas of the United States, and were enrolled through a virtual design. Cohort assignment in the prospective study relied on participant-reported clinical history from a screening survey and a study questionnaire. Exposed participants had been in contact with someone with a PCR-confirmed or clinician-diagnosed COVID-19 case within 2 weeks of study entry. In the prospective study, whole blood, serum and a nasopharyngeal or oropharyngeal swab were collected from each participant by mobile phlebotomists. Participants in the prospective study had the option to provide additional blood draws and questionnaires over a roughly 2-month period. Prospective study blood samples were shipped either frozen or at room temperature before DNA extraction. This TCR derives from a woman aged 18-35 years who had been exposed to COVID-19. The sample was PBMCs or T cells enriched from blood (not recorded which).

The CDR3 corresponds to CASSVARNEKLFF. The nucleotide sequence reads TGTGCCAGCAGTGTCGCTAGGAATGAAAAACTGTTTTTT. The V and J segments used are TRBV6-6 and TRBJ1-4; no D gene call is confident. The junction carries 9 bases between V and J, which are trimmed by 5 bases and 5 bases respectively. There are 13 amino acids in the CDR3, from cysteine to phenylalanine inclusive. Kept here is only the CDR3 DNA, which spans 39 bases and is read in frame from base 1. CDR1 and CDR2, per the germline V gene (reference sequence), are MNHNY and SVGAGI.